Below are 25 T cell receptor beta chains sequenced from a single sample in a study of glioma-infiltrating T cells. The iRepertoire nested amplicon-rescue multiplex PCR amplified TCR alpha and beta CDR3s from RNA. Each CDR3 protein gets one entry after TCRdb re-called the multiplex PCR reads with MiXCR. This table holds approximately 110,000 distinct CDR3 sequences, around 23% found once. Sequencing was done on a sample of glioma tissue, nonneoplastic brain tissue, or PBMCs (not recorded which). These TCRs come from a human donor with low-grade glioma or glioblastoma, undergoing nonglioma brain surgery, or in good health (not recorded which).

Points on this clonotype: Since a much larger clone is just one base distant, this may be a read error. This chain uses TRBV15 with TRBJ2-7; TRBD1 is a possible D gene (6 bases). The V gene lost 5 bases and the J gene lost 5 bases, with 13 bases spanning the gap. This CDR3 is built from 13 residues. The germline CDR1 and CDR2 sequences are LNHNV and YYDKDF (reference sequence). The CDR3 is CATSQIQGHEQYF. The CDR3, as DNA: TGTGCCACCAGCCAGATACAGGGCCACGAGCAGTACTTC.

This clonotype was observed at least ten times. This chain joins TRBV28 and TRBJ2-1; D might be TRBD1 (6 bases). The CDR3 is made up of 12 amino acids. V was cut by 10 bases and J by 5 bases, with 12 bases left in between. Germline V gene lookup returns CDR1 MDHEN and CDR2 SYDVKM. The CDR3 sequence is CAIFGQNNEQFF. CDR3 coding DNA: TGTGCCATCTTTGGACAGAACAATGAGCAGTTCTTC. Together with reference TRBV28 and TRBJ2-1, the CDR3 gives the full variable domain: DVKVTQSSRYLVKRTGEKVFLECVQDMDHENMFWYRQDPGLGLRLIYFSYDVKMKEKGDIPEGYSVSREKKERFSLILESASTNQTSMYLCAIFGQNNEQFFGPGTRLTVL.

At least ten counts were recorded for this clonotype. The V gene is TRBV12-3 or TRBV12-4, the J gene TRBJ2-2; tentatively, D is TRBD2 (6 bases). The CDR3 length is 14 residues. V shed 5 bases and J shed 2 bases, with 9 bases lying between them. The CDR3 sequence is CASSPDYNTGELFF. In DNA form, the CDR3 reads TGTGCCAGCAGTCCGGACTACAACACCGGGGAGCTGTTTTTT.

This clonotype was picked up many times. This sequence joins TRBV19 and TRBJ1-2; D remains ambiguous. Looked up from germline, CDR1 is LNHDA and CDR2 is SQIVND (reference sequence). Trimming took 7 bases from V and 4 from J, leaving 10 bases between them. CDR3 size: 12 residues. The CDR3 reads CASTHRFYGYTF. For the CDR3, the DNA is TGTGCCAGTACCCACAGATTCTATGGCTACACCTTC.

In this sample, this clonotype turned up a few times. The chain recombines TRBV10-3 with TRBJ1-5, with 7 bases fitting TRBD1. The CDR3 is made up of 16 amino acids. J was trimmed by 0 bases and V by 6 bases; bases with no gene match: 8. Per the germline V gene, CDR1 is ENHRY and CDR2 is SYGVKD. CDR3 sequence: CAISDTGQVSNQPQHF. CDR3 sequence (DNA): TGTGCCATCAGCGACACCGGACAGGTTAGCAATCAGCCCCAGCATTTT.

This clonotype was detected many times. The gene calls are TRBV6-1 and TRBJ1-5; 10 positions agree with TRBD1. Germline V CDR1 and CDR2: MNHNS, SASEGT. V lost 5 bases and J lost 4; bases outside the gene matches: 11. The CDR3 consists of 17 residues. The CDR3 DNA reads as TGTGCCAGCAGTCCTCGACAGGGGGCAATAAGGAATCAGCCCCAGCATTTT. Amino acid sequence: CASSPRQGAIRNQPQHF.

Details on this clonotype: This may stem from a read error, because a much larger clone lies one nucleotide away. This chain uses TRBV28 with TRBJ2-7; D not certain. Germline assignment: CDR1 MDHEN and CDR2 SYDVKM. The CDR3 runs to 11 residues. The DNA of the CDR3 is TGTGACAGCAAGGATCCCTACGAGCAGTACTTC. Its translation is CDSKDPYEQYF.

The chain couples TRBV2 to TRBJ1-5; D not resolved. V gave up 1 base and J gave up 1 base, with 8 bases separating them. The CDR3 consists of 15 residues. In germline, CDR1 is SNHLY, CDR2 FYNNEI. The CDR3 nucleotides read TGTGCCAGCAGTGAAGGGATAATAAGCAATCAGCCCCAGCATTTT. This sequence encodes CASSEGIISNQPQHF.

This chain connects TRBV4-1 to TRBJ2-3; D gene ambiguous. The CDR3 covers 14 residues. The V and J ends lost 0 bases and 2 bases respectively, with 6 bases between them. Germline loops: CDR1 MGHRA, CDR2 YSYEKL. The CDR3 spells CASSQDRNTDTQYF. CDR3 DNA: TGCGCCAGCAGCCAAGATCGGAACACAGATACGCAGTATTTT.

This clonotype was found many times. This chain connects TRBV29-1 to TRBJ2-7; unclear D gene. There are 13 residues in the CDR3. The germline CDR1 and CDR2 sequences are SQVTM and ANQGSEA. Trimming took off 4 bases at V and 1 base at J, with 11 bases between the two ends. CDR3 in amino acids: CSVADRTSYEQYF. In DNA, the CDR3 is TGCAGCGTTGCGGACCGAACGTCCTACGAGCAGTACTTC.

For this clonotype: Mismatch with germline at one junction end may stem from a read error. The genes are TRBV2 and TRBJ2-1; no firm D call. CDR1 and CDR2 (germline): SNHLY, FYNNEI. CDR3 length: 15 residues. CDR3 DNA sequence: TGTGCCAGCAGCGAAGCGATTTCCTACTACAATGAGCAGCTCTTC. It yields the protein CASSEAISYYNEQLF.

In its sample, this clonotype was seen many times. The V and J genes are TRBV20-1 and TRBJ2-7; D remains unclear. CDR1 DFQATT and CDR2 SNEGSKA come from the germline V gene (reference sequence). V was shortened by 6 bases and J by 1 base, with 13 bases between the two germline ends. The CDR3 contains 13 residues. This CDR3 reads CSALDRGSYEQYF. CDR3 nucleotide sequence: TGCAGTGCCTTGGACCGAGGTTCCTACGAGCAGTACTTC.

This clonotype was picked up many times. The rearrangement uses TRBV7-9 and TRBJ2-7, with 10 bases aligning to TRBD1. Trimming removed 5 bases from V and 2 bases from J; junction bases left unmatched: 6. The CDR3 covers 15 residues. Germline V gene lookup returns CDR1 SEHNR and CDR2 FQNEAQ (reference sequence). CDR3 protein: CASSRPGTGAYEQYF. The CDR3 nucleotides are TGTGCCAGCAGCCGACCCGGGACAGGGGCCTACGAGCAGTACTTC.

As concerns this clonotype: It may be a read error: a sequence one base away is much more abundant. V is TRBV4-1 and J is TRBJ2-2; tentative D call: TRBD1 (5 bases). CDR1 is MGHRA, CDR2 YSYEKL, per germline. The CDR3 is made up of 14 amino acids. The DNA for the CDR3 is TGCGCCAGAAGCCAAGTGTCCAGGGCCGGGGAGCTGTTTTTT. Translating gives CARSQVSRAGELFF.

This clonotype was detected ten times or more. The chain carries TRBV6-6 and TRBJ2-5, with 9 bases fitting TRBD1. The CDR3 covers 15 residues. Germline CDR1 reads MNHNY; CDR2 reads SVGAGI (reference sequence). J lost 3 bases, V lost 2 bases, and 4 bases had no gene match. The CDR3 is CASSYPGQGKETQYF. For the CDR3, the DNA is TGTGCCAGCAGTTACCCAGGACAGGGGAAAGAGACCCAGTACTTC.

The sample holds many counts of this clonotype. This sequence joins TRBV20-1 and TRBJ2-3; 12 nucleotides align to TRBD2. Trimming removed 5 bases from V and 5 bases from J; junction bases left unmatched: 14. From germline, CDR1 is DFQATT and CDR2 SNEGSKA (reference sequence). This CDR3 contains 17 residues. CDR3 DNA sequence: TGCAGTGCTGGGGGTCATAGACTAGCGGGAGAAGGAGATACGCAGTATTTT. Encoded protein: CSAGGHRLAGEGDTQYF.

This clonotype appeared once. A much more abundant neighbour one base away suggests this may be a read error. The rearrangement joins TRBV3-1 to TRBJ1-2; possibly TRBD1 for D (6 bases). CDR1 and CDR2 (germline): LGHDT, YNNKEL (reference sequence). Deletions cut 4 bases from V and 3 bases from J, with 12 bases between. This CDR3 is built from 14 residues. The CDR3 loop reads CASSPGRGHYGYTF. DNA of the CDR3: TGTGCCAGCAGCCCAGGACGGGGGCACTATGGCTACACCTTC.

This clonotype has only a few counts. This chain connects TRBV4-1 to TRBJ1-1, with 8 bases fitting TRBD1. CDR3 length: 20 residues. Germline V lookup: CDR1 MGHRA, CDR2 YSYEKL. The trim removed 0 bases at V and 2 bases at J, leaving 17 bases unmatched. CDR3 sequence (DNA): TGCGCCAGCAGCCAAGAGAGGCGAGGTTTGACAGGGGTCAAAAACACTGAAGCTTTCTTT. The encoded protein is CASSQERRGLTGVKNTEAFF.

This clonotype occurred many times. The rearrangement uses TRBV12-3 or TRBV12-4 and TRBJ1-3, with 11 bases lining up with TRBD1. The CDR3 spans 16 residues. The junction had 9 bases not matched to a gene; V was cut back by 7 bases and J by 4 bases. The DNA for the CDR3 is TGTGCCAGCACCTCCCCCTGGACAGGGGGCGGAAACACCATATATTTT. This sequence encodes CASTSPWTGGGNTIYF.

Points on this clonotype: A much larger clonotype is one base distant, so this may be a read error. The chain is built from TRBV5-4 and TRBJ2-2, with 9 positions matching TRBD1. This CDR3 contains 15 residues. Germline V gives CDR1 SGHNT, CDR2 YYREEE (reference sequence). Trimming took 7 bases from V and 3 from J; bases not matched to a gene: 7. CDR3: CASRSDRGDTGELFF. CDR3 bases: TGTGCCAGCCGCTCGGACAGGGGTGACACCGGGGAGCTGTTTTTT.

This clonotype has only a few counts. V gene TRBV19 combines with J gene TRBJ2-7; the match to TRBD1 covers 7 bases. V dropped 6 bases and J dropped 2; count of bases not matched to a gene: 7. The CDR3 has 14 amino acids. Germline CDR1 is LNHDA and CDR2 is SQIVND (reference sequence). CDR3 in DNA: TGTGCCAGTAGCCGGGACAGATCAACCTACGAGCAGTACTTC. As protein: CASSRDRSTYEQYF.

This clonotype was recorded at least ten times. CDR3 loop: CASSFSLGLAVDTQYF. The CDR3 nucleotides are TGTGCCAGCAGTTTTTCTCTGGGACTAGCAGTAGATACGCAGTATTTT. The chain joins TRBV28 to TRBJ2-3; TRBD2 matches at 9 bases. The CDR3 loop spans 16 amino acids. V was pared by 3 bases and J by 5 bases, with 9 bases of the junction left unmatched. Germline V gives CDR1 MDHEN, CDR2 SYDVKM.

This chain joins TRBV18 and TRBJ2-7, with 8 bases lining up with TRBD2. J was trimmed by 6 bases and V by 0 bases; bases with no gene match: 7. Germline lookup yields CDR1 KGHSH and CDR2 LQKENI. The CDR3 loop spans 15 amino acids. The CDR3 nucleotides are TGTGCCAGCTCACCACCGAGCGGGAGTAGGGTCGAGCAGTACTTC. Amino acid sequence: CASSPPSGSRVEQYF.

This clonotype was picked up many times. The chain's CDR3 is CASSIPGLAASTGELFF. The CDR3 coding sequence is TGTGCCAGTAGTATTCCGGGACTAGCGGCAAGCACCGGGGAGCTGTTTTTT. The chain couples TRBV19 to TRBJ2-2, with 11 bases lining up with TRBD2. Trimming removed 3 bases from V and 4 bases from J; junction bases left unmatched: 7. The CDR3 runs to 17 residues. Germline V CDR1 and CDR2: LNHDA, SQIVND (reference sequence). The full variable domain, in which reference TRBV19 and TRBJ2-2 provide the parts outside the CDR3, is DGGITQSPKYLFRKEGQNVTLSCEQNLNHDAMYWYRQDPGQGLRLIYYSQIVNDFQKGDIAEGYSVSREKKESFPLTVTSAQKNPTAFYLCASSIPGLAASTGELFFGEGSRLTVL.

This clonotype came up many times. V usage is TRBV20-1 and J usage is TRBJ2-3, with unresolved D. The CDR3 sequence is 16 residues long. Germline V lookup: CDR1 DFQATT, CDR2 SNEGSKA (reference sequence). With 0 bases removed from V and 0 bases from J, the gap between germline ends came to 13 bases. This CDR3 is CSARDRLDGSTDTQYF. Here the CDR3 DNA reads TGCAGTGCTAGAGATCGCCTAGACGGGAGCACAGATACGCAGTATTTT.